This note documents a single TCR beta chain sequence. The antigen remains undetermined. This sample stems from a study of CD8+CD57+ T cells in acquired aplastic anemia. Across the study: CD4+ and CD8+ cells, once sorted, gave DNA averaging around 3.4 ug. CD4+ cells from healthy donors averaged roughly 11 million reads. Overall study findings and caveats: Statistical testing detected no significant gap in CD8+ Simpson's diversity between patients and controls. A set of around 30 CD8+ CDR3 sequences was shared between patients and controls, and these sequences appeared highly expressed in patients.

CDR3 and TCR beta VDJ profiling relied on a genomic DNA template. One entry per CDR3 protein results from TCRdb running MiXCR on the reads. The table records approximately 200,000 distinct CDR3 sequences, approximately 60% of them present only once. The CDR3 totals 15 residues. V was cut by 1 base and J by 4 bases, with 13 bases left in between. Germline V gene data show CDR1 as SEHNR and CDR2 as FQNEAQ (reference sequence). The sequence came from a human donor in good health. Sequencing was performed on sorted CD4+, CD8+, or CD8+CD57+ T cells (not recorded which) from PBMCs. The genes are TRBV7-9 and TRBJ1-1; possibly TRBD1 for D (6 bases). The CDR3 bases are TGTGCCAGCAGCTTAGGAGGGGGGGCCAGCACTGAAGCTTTCTTT. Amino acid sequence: CASSLGGGASTEAFF. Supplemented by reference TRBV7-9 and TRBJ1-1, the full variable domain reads DTGVSQNPRHKITKRGQNVTFRCDPISEHNRLYWYRQTLGQGPEFLTYFQNEAQLEKSRLLSDRFSAERPKGSFSTLEIQRTEQGDSAMYLCASSLGGGASTEAFFGQGTRLTVV.